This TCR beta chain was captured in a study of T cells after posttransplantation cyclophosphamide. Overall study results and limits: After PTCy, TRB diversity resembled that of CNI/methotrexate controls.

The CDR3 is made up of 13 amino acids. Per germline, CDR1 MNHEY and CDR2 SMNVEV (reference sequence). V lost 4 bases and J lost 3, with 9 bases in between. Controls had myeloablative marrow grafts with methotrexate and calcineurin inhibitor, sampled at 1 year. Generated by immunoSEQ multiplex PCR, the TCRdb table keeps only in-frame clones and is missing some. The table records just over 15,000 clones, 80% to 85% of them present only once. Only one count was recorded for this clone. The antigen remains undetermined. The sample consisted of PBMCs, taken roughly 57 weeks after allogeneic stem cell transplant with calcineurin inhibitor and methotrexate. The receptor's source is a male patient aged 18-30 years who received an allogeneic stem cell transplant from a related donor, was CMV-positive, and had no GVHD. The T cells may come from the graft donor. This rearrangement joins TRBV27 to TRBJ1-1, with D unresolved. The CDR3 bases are TGTGCCAGCAGTTCTGTGCGGTACACTGAAGCTTTCTTT. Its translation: CASSSVRYTEAFF.